One sample yielded the 19 T cell receptor beta chains listed below, sequenced in a study of blood T cell repertoires in COVID-19 (TCRdb year 2020). The library came from the immunoSEQ multiplex PCR assay. Sourced from immuneACCESS, this table was stored by TCRdb with only in-frame sequences that have V and J called. A share of the clones is absent; for the studies checked, an unresolved V gene accounts for under half, and the remainder has no known explanation. This sample has 200,000 to 250,000 clones in its table, and 83% of those were observed once. Approximately 3.8% of the sample is taken by the ten largest. The material sequenced was PBMCs or T cells enriched from blood (not recorded which). Receptors originate from a woman in her 40s who had been exposed to COVID-19.

As regards this clone: One end of the junction does not line up with germline, which may come from a read error. The CDR3 loop reads CASTLGSMNTEAFF. CDR3 in DNA: TGTGCGAGCACCCTGGGCAGCATGAACACTGAAGCTTTCTTT. The V call is TRBV28, the J call TRBJ1-1; D not certain. Germline V lookup: CDR1 MDHEN, CDR2 SYDVKM. The CDR3 is 14 residues long.

The V call is TRBV11-2, the J call TRBJ2-1; no reliable D call. Germline lookup yields CDR1 SGHAT and CDR2 FQNNGV. This CDR3 has 13 amino acids. Trimming removed 1 base from V and 8 bases from J, with 9 bases in between. CDR3 in DNA: TGTGCCAGCAGCTTAGTTTCGGAGCATGAGCAGTTCTTC. It translates to CASSLVSEHEQFF.

The V call is TRBV12-3 or TRBV12-4, the J call TRBJ1-6; D uncertain. The CDR3 runs 13 residues. V was clipped by 5 bases and J by 5 bases, with 7 bases between them. The CDR3 region is CASSAHNNSPLHF. For the CDR3, the DNA is TGTGCCAGCAGTGCCCACAATAATTCACCCCTCCACTTT.

The genes are TRBV19 and TRBJ1-1; tentatively, D is TRBD1 (6 bases). The CDR3 loop spans 16 amino acids. With 0 bases removed from V and 2 bases from J, the gap between germline ends came to 13 bases. Germline V gives CDR1 LNHDA, CDR2 SQIVND (reference sequence). The CDR3 DNA sequence: TGTGCCAGTAGTATAGAGGGGACACTAGATAACACTGAAGCTTTCTTT. This encodes CASSIEGTLDNTEAFF.

The chain recombines TRBV6-1 with TRBJ2-1; a possible D gene is TRBD1 (6 bases). V was trimmed by 4 bases and J by 6 bases, leaving 22 bases between them. This CDR3 has 17 amino acids. CDR1 and CDR2 (germline): MNHNS, SASEGT. Here the CDR3 reads CASSGAPGHLNLNEQFF. The CDR3 nucleotides are TGTGCCAGCAGTGGAGCTCCGGGACACCTTAACCTCAATGAGCAGTTCTTC.

V usage is TRBV13 and J usage is TRBJ1-2; TRBD1 matches at 9 bases. The CDR3 totals 14 residues. The ends lost 1 base at V and 4 bases at J; junction bases unmatched: 1. Germline lookup yields CDR1 PRHDT and CDR2 FYEKMQ (reference sequence). CDR3 sequence reads: CASSLEDRGYGYTF. The DNA of the CDR3 is TGTGCCAGCAGCTTAGAGGACAGGGGCTATGGCTACACCTTC.

The chain joins TRBV5-4 to TRBJ1-1, with D perhaps matching TRBD1 (6 bases). Looked up from germline, CDR1 is SGHNT and CDR2 is YYREEE (reference sequence). V shed 3 bases and J shed 9 bases, with 15 bases lying between them. This CDR3 has 13 amino acids. This CDR3 reads CASSSPGGAQAFF. The DNA for the CDR3 is TGTGCCAGCAGCTCCCCGGGGGGGGCCCAAGCTTTCTTT.

The table lists this clone with a few counts. The chain has TRBV7-2 and TRBJ2-3; 12 positions agree with TRBD2. V shed 0 bases, J shed 0 bases, and the junction held 7 bases outside the gene matches. The CDR3 extends over 19 amino acids. Germline V lookup: CDR1 SGHTA, CDR2 FQGNSA. CDR3: CASSLARWTSGASTDTQYF. DNA of the CDR3: TGTGCCAGCAGCTTAGCCCGTTGGACTAGCGGGGCTAGCACAGATACGCAGTATTTT.

The chain is built from TRBV2 and TRBJ2-1, with 7 bases aligning to TRBD1. This CDR3 has 14 amino acids. CDR1 SNHLY and CDR2 FYNNEI come from the germline V gene. V lost 4 bases and J lost 3; bases outside the gene matches: 3. This CDR3 is CASSAQGRYNEQFF. CDR3 nucleotides: TGTGCCAGCAGTGCACAGGGGCGCTACAATGAGCAGTTCTTC. The entire variable domain, with the rest obtained from reference TRBV2 and TRBJ2-1, is as follows: EPEVTQTPSHQVTQMGQEVILRCVPISNHLYFYWYRQILGQKVEFLVSFYNNEISEKSEIFDDQFSVERPDGSNFTLKIRSTKLEDSAMYFCASSAQGRYNEQFFGPGTRLTVL.

This sequence joins TRBV4-1 and TRBJ2-7, with D possibly matching TRBD1 (6 bases). Germline V gene data show CDR1 as MGHRA and CDR2 as YSYEKL. Trimming removed 4 bases at V and 0 bases at J, with 13 bases between. This CDR3 has 15 residues. CDR3 protein: CASSPGTLRSYEQYF. As DNA, the CDR3 is TGCGCCAGCAGCCCCGGGACACTTCGCTCCTACGAGCAGTACTTC.

J is TRBJ1-6 and V is TRBV6-2 or TRBV6-3, with 7 bases matching TRBD1. Per the germline V gene, CDR1 is MNHEY and CDR2 is SVGEGT. There are 14 residues in the CDR3. With 4 bases clipped from V and 10 bases from J, the junction kept 7 bases outside the gene matches. In DNA form, the CDR3 reads TGTGCCAGCAGTTCATTATACAGGGGCTCACCCCTCCACTTT. This encodes CASSSLYRGSPLHF.

The chain employs TRBV10-3 and TRBJ1-1, with 9 positions matching TRBD1. The CDR3 length is 15 residues. Germline V CDR1 and CDR2: ENHRY, SYGVKD. Trimming took 2 bases from V and 7 from J; bases not matched to a gene: 8. CDR3 residues: CAISETDRGHLEAFF. For the CDR3, the DNA is TGTGCCATCAGTGAGACGGACAGGGGACATCTTGAAGCTTTCTTT.

The chain links TRBV19 to TRBJ1-1; tentatively, D is TRBD1 (6 bases). V lost 6 bases and J lost 5, with 19 bases in between. The CDR3 covers 15 residues. CDR1 is LNHDA and CDR2 is SQIVND in the germline V gene (reference sequence). The CDR3 DNA is TGTGCCAGTAGGAGGGGGACCGCTCCCGAGACTGAAGCTTTCTTT. Translating it yields CASRRGTAPETEAFF.

The chain employs TRBV14 and TRBJ1-1, with 7 nucleotides matching TRBD1. Per the germline V gene, CDR1 is SGHDN and CDR2 is FVKESK. V was pared by 6 bases and J by 1 base, with 11 bases of the junction left unmatched. The length of the CDR3 is 16 residues. CDR3 sequence: CASSYRSQGENTEAFF. The CDR3, as DNA: TGTGCCAGCAGTTACAGGAGCCAGGGGGAGAACACTGAAGCTTTCTTT.

The rearrangement links TRBV12-2 to TRBJ2-1; the DNA was not used to check the table's D call, TRBD1. TRBV12-2 is an annotated pseudogene. The CDR3 spans 17 residues. This CDR3 reads CASRLARPGRVNNEQFF. As DNA, the CDR3 is TGTGCAAGTCGCTTAGCGCGGCCAGGCAGGGTAAACAATGAGCAGTTCTTC.

This sequence joins TRBV5-1 and TRBJ1-2, with 9 nucleotides matching TRBD1. Germline lookup yields CDR1 SGHRS and CDR2 YFSETQ. With V trimmed by 4 bases and J by 10 bases, 5 bases remained unmatched. There are 12 residues in the CDR3. CDR3 sequence: CASSTRTGDYTF. The DNA for the CDR3 is TGCGCCAGCAGCACCCGGACAGGGGACTACACCTTC.

This rearrangement joins TRBV27 to TRBJ2-1; D is unclear. This CDR3 has 16 residues. V gave up 5 bases and J gave up 0 bases, with 14 bases separating them. Germline V gene sequence: CDR1 MNHEY, CDR2 SMNVEV (reference sequence). As DNA, the CDR3 is TGTGCCAGCAGTAAAAACCTAATCCCCTCCTACAATGAGCAGTTCTTC. Translating gives CASSKNLIPSYNEQFF.

The rearrangement uses TRBV5-6 and TRBJ1-2, with D tentatively TRBD1 (5 bases). V was clipped by 4 bases and J by 5 bases, with 21 bases between them. The CDR3 length is 16 residues. The V gene's germline CDR1 is SGHDT and CDR2 YYEEEE. CDR3 in DNA: TGTGCCAGCAGCCGCGGGACGGGAGTAGAGGTTTATGGCTACACCTTC. The encoded protein is CASSRGTGVEVYGYTF. Full variable domain (missing parts from reference TRBV5-6 and TRBJ1-2): DAGVTQSPTHLIKTRGQQVTLRCSPKSGHDTVSWYQQALGQGPQFIFQYYEEEERQRGNFPDRFSGHQFPNYSSELNVNALLLGDSALYLCASSRGTGVEVYGYTFGSGTRLTVV.

The chain joins TRBV6-5 to TRBJ2-5; D remains ambiguous. The V gene lost 0 bases and the J gene lost 3 bases, with 8 bases spanning the gap. Germline CDR1 is MNHEY and CDR2 is SVGAGI. The CDR3 totals 14 residues. CDR3 bases: TGTGCCAGCAGTTACTCTTACAGTAAAGAGACCCAGTACTTC. It translates to CASSYSYSKETQYF.